This is a list of T cell receptor beta chains from one sample in a study of T cell responses to AZD1222 COVID-19 vaccine. TCRdb's copy holds only in-frame clones and misses some; the assay was immunoSEQ multiplex PCR. The sample has roughly 120,000 clones, approximately 86% seen once. The source was peripheral blood, collected on day 0 of AZD1222 vaccination. All receptors come from an adult in good health. The CDR3 runs from the conserved cysteine through the conserved F or W. The D gene is left open where the match is weak. Not every row has a clone size; where given, it reads once, few, many or a size class.

CDR3 length | J gene | V gene | D gene | clone size | CDR3 protein | CDR3 DNA
15 | TRBJ2-7 | TRBV28 | . | . | CASGRGWRAGYEQYF | TGTGCCAGCGGCCGCGGGTGGAGGGCCGGCTACGAGCAGTACTTC
16 | TRBJ2-7 | TRBV28 | TRBD1 | . | CASSLVPGQGADEQYF | TGTGCCAGCAGTTTAGTCCCGGGACAGGGGGCAGACGAGCAGTACTTC
16 | TRBJ2-2 | TRBV19 | . | . | CASRPRRGGGTGELFF | TGTGCCAGTAGACCCCGTAGAGGGGGTGGCACCGGGGAGCTGTTTTTT
13 | TRBJ1-3 | TRBV5-4 | . | . | CASSLRAGNTIYF | TGTGCCAGCAGCTTGAGGGCCGGAAACACCATATATTTT
11 | TRBJ2-7 | TRBV18 | . | . | CASKRGYEQYF | TGTGCCAGCAAACGGGGCTACGAGCAGTACTTC
13 | TRBJ1-5 | TRBV10-3 | . | . | CAISESGGTPQHF | TGTGCCATCAGTGAGTCAGGAGGGACGCCCCAGCATTTT
13 | TRBJ2-1 | TRBV30 | TRBD2 | . | CAWGGLAEGEQFF | TGTGCCTGGGGGGGACTAGCGGAGGGTGAGCAGTTCTTC
15 | TRBJ2-3 | TRBV5-1 | . | . | CASSLSLAGADTQYF | TGCGCCAGCAGCTTGTCACTAGCAGGGGCAGATACGCAGTATTTT
14 | TRBJ1-4 | TRBV2 | TRBD1 | . | CASSEAGGDEKLFF | TGTGCCAGCAGTGAAGCAGGGGGCGATGAAAAACTGTTTTTT
17 | TRBJ1-3 | TRBV19 | . | . | CASSIGTTQGRGNTIYF | TGTGCCAGTAGTATTGGAACCACACAGGGTCGGGGAAACACCATATATTTT
14 | TRBJ1-5 | TRBV19 | TRBD1 | . | CASSPGQGVQPQHF | TGTGCCAGTAGTCCCGGACAGGGGGTACAGCCCCAGCATTTT
16 | TRBJ2-3 | TRBV5-1 | TRBD1 | . | CASSLAEDRVAGTQYF | TGCGCCAGCAGCTTGGCCGAGGACAGGGTAGCCGGTACGCAGTATTTT
15 | TRBJ1-5 | TRBV19 | . | . | CASSMRRQLNQPQHF | TGTGCCAGTAGTATGCGTCGACAGTTGAATCAGCCCCAGCATTTT
14 | TRBJ1-2 | TRBV5-1 | TRBD1 | medium-sized | CASSSGQGFDGYTF | TGCGCCAGCAGCTCCGGACAGGGGTTTGATGGCTACACCTTC
13 | TRBJ2-6 | TRBV7-9 | . | . | CASRESGANVLTF | TGTGCCAGCAGGGAGTCTGGGGCCAACGTCCTGACTTTC
13 | TRBJ1-1 | TRBV24-1 | . | once | CATRGTQNTEAFF | TGTGCCACCCGCGGGACACAAAACACTGAAGCTTTCTTT
13 | TRBJ2-3 | TRBV7-3 | . | . | CASSSTREGTQYF | TGTGCCAGCAGCTCGACTAGAGAAGGTACGCAGTATTTT
15 | TRBJ2-5 | TRBV5-4 | TRBD1 | . | CASSLRQGTMETQYF | TGTGCCAGCAGCTTGAGACAGGGGACGATGGAGACCCAGTACTTC
14 | TRBJ2-7 | TRBV6-5 | . | . | CASTHGVGSYEQYF | TGTGCCAGCACCCACGGGGTAGGAAGCTACGAGCAGTACTTC
17 | TRBJ1-6 | TRBV5-1 | . | . | CASSTGRGSSYNSPLHF | TGCGCCAGCAGCACCGGACGCGGAAGCTCCTATAATTCACCCCTCCACTTT